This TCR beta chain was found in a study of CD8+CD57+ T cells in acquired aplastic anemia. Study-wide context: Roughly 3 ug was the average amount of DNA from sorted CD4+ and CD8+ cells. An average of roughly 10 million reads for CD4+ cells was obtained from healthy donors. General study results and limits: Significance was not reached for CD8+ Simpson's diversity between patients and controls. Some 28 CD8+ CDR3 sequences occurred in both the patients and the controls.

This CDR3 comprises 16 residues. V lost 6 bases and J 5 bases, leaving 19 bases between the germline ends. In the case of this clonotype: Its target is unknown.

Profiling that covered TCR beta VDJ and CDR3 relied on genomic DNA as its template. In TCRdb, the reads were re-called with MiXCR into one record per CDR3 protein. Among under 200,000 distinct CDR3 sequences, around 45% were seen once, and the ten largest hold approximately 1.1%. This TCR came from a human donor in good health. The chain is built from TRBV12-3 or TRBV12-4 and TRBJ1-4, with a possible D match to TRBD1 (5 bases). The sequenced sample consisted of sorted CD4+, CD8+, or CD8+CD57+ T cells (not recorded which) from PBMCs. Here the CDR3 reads CASSLRPRVQNEKLFF. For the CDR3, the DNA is TGTGCCAGCAGCCTTCGTCCCAGGGTGCAGAATGAAAAACTGTTTTTT.